The T cell receptor beta chain under discussion was sequenced for a study of T cell repertoires in cytomegalovirus infection. Broader study findings: The cumulative frequency of public TCR beta families identified carriers of CMV plus the relevant HLA. The ex vivo response showed dominance by HLA-C-restricted CMV-specific TCR beta clonotypes.

TCRdb passed the reads through MiXCR, listing each CDR3 protein once. The sample includes approximately 300,000 distinct CDR3 sequences, about 25% seen only once; the top ten take less than 15%. Remarks on this clonotype: Its antigen is not identified.

Germline assignment: CDR1 LNHDA and CDR2 SQIVND (reference sequence). The CDR3 is made up of 16 amino acids. Trimming shortened V by 2 bases and J by 0 bases, and 11 bases separated the two germline ends. V is TRBV19 and J is TRBJ1-3; maybe TRBD1 (5 bases). This sample comprised cultured PBMCs, obtained from culture after CMV antigen stimulation. The receptor comes from a human donor in good health (CMV status not recorded). Some clones in this sample may be carry-over from other donors' samples. The CDR3 DNA sequence: TGTGCCAGTAGTATAAGGGGCCCAAGCTCTGGAAACACCATATATTTT. It yields the protein CASSIRGPSSGNTIYF.